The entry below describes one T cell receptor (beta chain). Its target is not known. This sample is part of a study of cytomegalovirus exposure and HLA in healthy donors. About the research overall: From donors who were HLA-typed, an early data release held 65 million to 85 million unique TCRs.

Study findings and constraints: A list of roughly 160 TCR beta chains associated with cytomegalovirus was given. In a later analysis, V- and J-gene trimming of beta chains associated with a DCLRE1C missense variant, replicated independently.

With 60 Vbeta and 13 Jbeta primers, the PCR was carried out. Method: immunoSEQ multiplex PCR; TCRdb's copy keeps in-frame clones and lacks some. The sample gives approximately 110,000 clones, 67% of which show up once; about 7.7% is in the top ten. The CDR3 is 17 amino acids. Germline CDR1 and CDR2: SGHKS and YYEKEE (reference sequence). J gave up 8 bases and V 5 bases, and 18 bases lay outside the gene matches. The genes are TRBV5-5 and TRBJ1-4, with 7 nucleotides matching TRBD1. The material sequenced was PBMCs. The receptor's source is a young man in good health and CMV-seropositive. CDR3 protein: CASSSTRQGRGREKLFF. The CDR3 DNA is TGTGCCAGCAGTTCAACTCGACAGGGCCGGGGCCGGGAAAAACTGTTTTTT. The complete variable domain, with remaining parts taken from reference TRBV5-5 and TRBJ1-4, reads DAGVTQSPTHLIKTRGQQVTLRCSPISGHKSVSWYQQVLGQGPQFIFQYYEKEERGRGNFPDRFSARQFPNYSSELNVNALLLGDSALYLCASSSTRQGRGREKLFFGSGTQLSVL.